These T cell receptor beta chains were read from a single sample in a study of T cell responses to AZD1222 COVID-19 vaccine. Profiled with immunoSEQ multiplex PCR; TCRdb holds only in-frame clones, not every one. Of around 130,000 clones detected, approximately 83% appear once; the ten largest clones hold around 1.6%. The starting material was peripheral blood, obtained on day 0 of AZD1222 vaccination. All receptors derive from an adult in good health. Both conserved end residues are trimmed from each CDR3. Each record gives: CDR3 length, V gene, clone size, CDR3 protein. Clone size is stated in some rows and not others, as once, few, many or a class when expanded.

cdr3_length: 15; v_call: TRBV4-2; clone_size: once; cdr3_aa: ASSQNDGGKRNSPLH
cdr3_length: 12; v_call: TRBV24-1; clone_size: .; cdr3_aa: ATSSSSPTNGYT
cdr3_length: 13; v_call: TRBV6-5; clone_size: .; cdr3_aa: ASRGQNKGNYGYT
cdr3_length: 14; v_call: TRBV6-5; clone_size: .; cdr3_aa: ASSLYRDRGYVPLH
cdr3_length: 12; v_call: TRBV3-1/TRBV3-2; clone_size: once; cdr3_aa: ASSQNRGVAEAF
cdr3_length: 12; v_call: TRBV7-6; clone_size: .; cdr3_aa: ASSPGPGRVEQY
cdr3_length: 11; v_call: TRBV5-5; clone_size: .; cdr3_aa: ASSLITAEKLF
cdr3_length: 13; v_call: TRBV18; clone_size: .; cdr3_aa: ASSPPTRYTDTQY
cdr3_length: 11; v_call: TRBV19; clone_size: .; cdr3_aa: ASTGAGGRGYT
cdr3_length: 16; v_call: TRBV6-2/TRBV6-3; clone_size: .; cdr3_aa: ASSPPGLITASNQPQH
cdr3_length: 12; v_call: TRBV20-1; clone_size: .; cdr3_aa: SASLAGGTDTQY
cdr3_length: 10; v_call: TRBV7-3; clone_size: few; cdr3_aa: ASSPSGQPQH
cdr3_length: 13; v_call: TRBV9; clone_size: .; cdr3_aa: ASSEASGGASEQF
cdr3_length: 13; v_call: TRBV2; clone_size: .; cdr3_aa: ASRVQGLGVYGYT
cdr3_length: 12; v_call: TRBV30; clone_size: .; cdr3_aa: AWRTTGVNTEAF
cdr3_length: 12; v_call: TRBV19; clone_size: .; cdr3_aa: ASSPVSGNQPQH
cdr3_length: 12; v_call: TRBV21-1; clone_size: once; cdr3_aa: ASSTTGGTDTQY
cdr3_length: 13; v_call: TRBV19; clone_size: .; cdr3_aa: ASSILAGGLSEQF
cdr3_length: 13; v_call: TRBV7-2; clone_size: few; cdr3_aa: ASSPWTSVTDTQY
cdr3_length: 12; v_call: TRBV15; clone_size: few; cdr3_aa: ATSLGSGANVLT
cdr3_length: 17; v_call: TRBV6-2/TRBV6-3; clone_size: .; cdr3_aa: ASSPRGTSGRRGTDTQY